Listed below are T cell receptor beta chains from one sample, sequenced in a study of blood T cell repertoires in COVID-19. Repertoires were generated with immunoSEQ multiplex PCR, while TCRdb's copy carries only in-frame clones and drops some. The sample consists of about 77,000 clones, about 80% of them appearing once. The sequencing input was peripheral blood. The receptors shown here come from a woman in her 70s with acute or convalescent COVID-19. The CDR3 runs from the conserved cysteine through the conserved F or W.

V: TRBV11-2; J: TRBJ1-1; CDR3: CASSLTQDEAFF
V: TRBV12-3/TRBV12-4; J: TRBJ1-5; CDR3: CASSLRDHQPQHF
V: TRBV19; J: TRBJ2-5; CDR3: CASSIGGSGVEQETQYF
V: TRBV4-1; J: TRBJ2-3; CDR3: CASSQDLLTRDTQYF
V: TRBV29-1; J: TRBJ2-7; CDR3: CSVENPGQGKGYEQYF
V: TRBV3-1/TRBV3-2; J: TRBJ1-2; CDR3: CASSHTRNYGYTF
V: TRBV14; J: TRBJ1-2; CDR3: CASSQVSGSYGYTF
V: TRBV18; J: TRBJ2-7; CDR3: CASSPSGYPYEQYF
V: TRBV18; J: TRBJ1-6; CDR3: CASSPGADSPLHF
V: TRBV29-1; J: TRBJ1-1; CDR3: CSMRRGSTEAFF
V: TRBV19; J: TRBJ1-1; CDR3: CASRQGARTEAFF
V: TRBV3-1/TRBV3-2; J: TRBJ1-5; CDR3: CASSQAGAFRQPQHF
V: TRBV6-2/TRBV6-3; J: TRBJ2-7; CDR3: CASSSSGGVYEQYF
V: TRBV12-3/TRBV12-4; J: TRBJ1-6; CDR3: CASSFSVSPLHF
V: TRBV29-1; J: TRBJ2-7; CDR3: CSVADRGEQYF
V: TRBV7-9; J: TRBJ1-2; CDR3: CASSLRNYGYTF
V: TRBV5-8; J: TRBJ1-5; CDR3: CASIRTLYSNQPQHF
V: TRBV4-1; J: TRBJ1-2; CDR3: CASSQGGGGVSYGYTF
V: TRBV12-5; J: TRBJ1-1; CDR3: CASGTAGNTEAFF
V: TRBV27; J: TRBJ1-1; CDR3: CASSSGGLNTEAFF
V: TRBV5-1; J: TRBJ1-2; CDR3: CASSSQNSGYGYTF
V: TRBV9; J: TRBJ2-2; CDR3: CASSRGTSVNTGELFF
V: TRBV19; J: TRBJ1-1; CDR3: CASRQTGSNTEAFF
V: TRBV19; J: TRBJ2-7; CDR3: CASATGTAYEQYF
V: TRBV3-1/TRBV3-2; J: TRBJ2-3; CDR3: CASSQGDRARNTQYF
V: TRBV20-1; J: TRBJ1-2; CDR3: CSAWDSYGYTF
V: TRBV7-2; J: TRBJ2-1; CDR3: CASSLIAGGMGEQFF
V: TRBV6-5; J: TRBJ1-2; CDR3: CASSYGRAYGYTF
V: TRBV6-7; J: TRBJ1-1; CDR3: CASRPPGSTEAFF
V: TRBV5-1; J: TRBJ2-3; CDR3: CASSRSQGPSTDTQYF
V: TRBV12-3/TRBV12-4; J: TRBJ1-1; CDR3: CATSIQGNTEAFF
V: TRBV19; J: TRBJ1-1; CDR3: CASSIGVSTEAFF
V: TRBV4-1; J: TRBJ1-5; CDR3: CASSQDPGTSGNQPQHF
V: TRBV6-6; J: TRBJ1-5; CDR3: CASQGQGLNQPQHF
V: TRBV6-5; J: TRBJ2-3; CDR3: CATSGLSTDTQYF